One sample yielded the 18 T cell receptor beta chains listed below, sequenced in a study of shared clonotypes between healthy human individuals. This table comes from immunoSEQ multiplex PCR, and its TCRdb copy is limited to in-frame clones, with some not included. This table holds 650,000 to 750,000 clones, about three quarters found once. The sample comprised memory CD4+ T cells sorted from blood. The subset was: CD45RA-negative fraction. These receptors originate from a woman under 40 in good health.

The J gene is TRBJ2-5, the V gene TRBV6-6, with D possibly TRBD2 on 6 matching bases. From germline, CDR1 is MNHNY and CDR2 SVGAGI (reference sequence). The V gene lost 5 bases and the J gene lost 2 bases, with 12 bases spanning the gap. The CDR3 has 14 amino acids. CDR3 sequence: CASSRDWGQETQYF. DNA for the CDR3: TGTGCCAGCAGTAGGGACTGGGGGCAAGAGACCCAGTACTTC.

In this sample, this clone turned up a few times. This rearrangement joins TRBV5-4 to TRBJ2-7; 8 bases agree with TRBD2. The CDR3 is 14 amino acids. Germline CDR1 and CDR2: SGHNT and YYREEE (reference sequence). V dropped 4 bases and J dropped 3; count of bases not matched to a gene: 6. CDR3 loop: CASSTGLESYEQYF. The CDR3 DNA sequence: TGTGCCAGCAGCACGGGACTAGAAAGCTACGAGCAGTACTTC.

The chain recombines TRBV5-1 with TRBJ2-3; the D call may be TRBD1 or TRBD2 (5 bases each). The germline V gene has CDR1 SGHRS and CDR2 YFSETQ. V was cut by 2 bases and J by 3 bases, with 19 bases left in between. The CDR3 sequence is 17 residues long. For the CDR3, the DNA is TGCGCCAGCAGCTTCGACCGGGGCCGAAACCCAACAGATACGCAGTATTTT. It yields the protein CASSFDRGRNPTDTQYF.

The rearrangement uses TRBV11-2 and TRBJ2-7; 9 nucleotides line up with TRBD2. This CDR3 contains 15 residues. V lost 5 bases, J lost 2 bases, and 7 bases stayed unmatched. Germline V gene sequence: CDR1 SGHAT, CDR2 FQNNGV. The CDR3 nucleotides read TGTGCCAGCAGCATTAGCGGGAGTGGGGCCTACGAGCAGTACTTC. It encodes CASSISGSGAYEQYF.

V gene TRBV12-5 combines with J gene TRBJ1-2; a possible D gene is TRBD1 (6 bases). Per germline, CDR1 LGHNT and CDR2 FRNRAP. Trimming cost V 5 bases and J 3 bases, with 16 bases left between them. This CDR3 is built from 15 residues. The CDR3 nucleotides are TGTGCTAGTGGTCCCCCCATTGGGGGGCACTATGGCTACACCTTC. Translated, it gives CASGPPIGGHYGYTF.

This clone was seen a few times. The chain carries TRBV7-7 and TRBJ2-1; a weak D match, TRBD1 (6 bases). The germline CDR1 and CDR2 sequences are SSHAT and FNYEAQ (reference sequence). The V and J ends lost 5 bases and 4 bases respectively, with 9 bases between them. The CDR3 spans 13 residues. In DNA, the CDR3 is TGTGCCAGCAGCGAAGGACAGTACAATGAGCAGTTCTTC. Encoded protein: CASSEGQYNEQFF. Using reference TRBV7-7 and TRBJ2-1 for the parts outside the CDR3, the full variable domain is GAGVSQSPRYKVTKRGQDVTLRCDPISSHATLYWYQQALGQGPEFLTYFNYEAQPDKSGLPSDRFSAERPEGSISTLTIQRTEQRDSAMYRCASSEGQYNEQFFGPGTRLTVL.

The genes are TRBV4-1 and TRBJ2-1; 11 nucleotides agree with TRBD2. The CDR3 consists of 17 residues. Unmatched junction bases numbered 8, after V lost 3 bases and J lost 4 bases. Looked up from germline, CDR1 is MGHRA and CDR2 is YSYEKL. CDR3 nucleotides: TGCGCCAGCAGCCAGGGGGCCGGGACTAGCGGATACAATGAGCAGTTCTTC. It is translated as CASSQGAGTSGYNEQFF.

This clone was observed a handful of times. The chain combines TRBV2 with TRBJ2-7; unclear D gene. V was cut by 1 base and J by 4 bases, with 17 bases left in between. CDR3 length equals 16 residues. Germline V gives CDR1 SNHLY, CDR2 FYNNEI. CDR3 nucleotide sequence: TGTGCCAGCAGTGAAGGTCTAGGAAAACCCCCATACGAGCAGTACTTC. This encodes CASSEGLGKPPYEQYF.

This chain uses TRBV5-4 with TRBJ2-1; 10 bases line up with TRBD2. The trim removed 4 bases at V and 10 bases at J, leaving 11 bases unmatched. The CDR3 sequence is 15 residues long. Germline loops: CDR1 SGHNT, CDR2 YYREEE (reference sequence). The CDR3 DNA follows: TGTGCCAGCAGCGGAGGACTAGCGGTCGGAGAGGAGCAGTTCTTC. Its protein product is CASSGGLAVGEEQFF.

The V call is TRBV28, the J call TRBJ2-2, with D possibly TRBD2 on 7 matching bases. V was trimmed by 7 bases and J by 4 bases, leaving 16 bases between them. The CDR3 sequence is 15 residues long. CDR1 is MDHEN and CDR2 is SYDVKM in the germline V gene. The CDR3 DNA follows: TGTGCCAGCACCCCGGGGGGCTCGGGCACCGGGGAGCTGTTTTTT. It is translated as CASTPGGSGTGELFF.

The chain couples TRBV19 to TRBJ2-2, with a tentative D call TRBD1 (5 bases). CDR1 is LNHDA, CDR2 SQIVND, per germline (reference sequence). This CDR3 contains 14 residues. V was shortened by 3 bases and J by 5 bases, with 10 bases between the two germline ends. Here the CDR3 reads CASSMIGDTGELFF. The CDR3 DNA is TGTGCCAGTAGTATGATAGGGGATACCGGGGAGCTGTTTTTT.

This clone was counted only a few times. The rearrangement uses TRBV2 and TRBJ2-5, with TRBD2 matching over 7 bases. The V segment lost 3 bases and the J segment 5 bases; nucleotides outside the gene matches: 6. The CDR3 totals 14 residues. CDR1 and CDR2 from the germline V gene are SNHLY and FYNNEI. CDR3 DNA sequence: TGTGCCAGCAGTGAGACTAGCCATAGGGAGACCCAGTACTTC. Translating gives CASSETSHRETQYF.

The chain recombines TRBV19 with TRBJ1-2; no reliable D call. Germline V CDR1 and CDR2: LNHDA, SQIVND (reference sequence). The CDR3 is made up of 13 amino acids. Trimming removed 3 bases at V and 0 bases at J, with 5 bases between. The DNA for the CDR3 is TGTGCCAGTAGTATTGGGGCTAACTATGGCTACACCTTC. It encodes CASSIGANYGYTF.

The V call is TRBV2, the J call TRBJ1-5, with D maybe TRBD1 (5 bases). This CDR3 region has 13 residues. Trimming pared 10 bases from V and 5 bases from J, leaving 15 bases between. Germline CDR1 is SNHLY and CDR2 is FYNNEI. This chain's CDR3 is CATKGQDHQPQHF. CDR3 bases: TGTGCCACCAAGGGGCAGGATCATCAGCCCCAGCATTTT. The full variable domain, completed using reference TRBV2 and TRBJ1-5, is EPEVTQTPSHQVTQMGQEVILRCVPISNHLYFYWYRQILGQKVEFLVSFYNNEISEKSEIFDDQFSVERPDGSNFTLKIRSTKLEDSAMYFCATKGQDHQPQHFGDGTRLSIL.

The V gene is TRBV28, the J gene TRBJ1-3, with 9 bases matching TRBD1. V trimming: 6 bases; J trimming: 4 bases; junction bases outside the gene matches: 13. The germline V gene encodes CDR1 MDHEN and CDR2 SYDVKM. The CDR3 spans 17 residues. The chain's CDR3 is CASRSNSGTGSGNTIYF. CDR3 coding DNA: TGTGCCAGCAGATCTAACTCCGGGACAGGGTCAGGAAACACCATATATTTT.

This clone has a handful of counts. The V call is TRBV10-1, the J call TRBJ2-2, with unresolved D. Germline CDR1 reads WNHNN; CDR2 reads SYGVQD (reference sequence). The CDR3 sequence is 12 residues long. Trimming pared 6 bases from V and 5 bases from J, leaving 7 bases between. The CDR3 DNA sequence: TGCGCCAGCAGCCATGGGACCGGGGAGCTGTTTTTT. Its translation: CASSHGTGELFF.

This clone was recorded once. This rearrangement joins TRBV7-8 to TRBJ1-2; possible D gene TRBD1, 5 bases. The V end lost 5 bases, the J end lost 3 bases, and 19 bases lay between the germline ends. The CDR3 is 16 residues long. CDR1 SGHVS and CDR2 FQNEAQ come from the germline V gene. CDR3 region: CASSQTRLRAHYGYTF. The CDR3, as DNA: TGTGCCAGCAGCCAAACCCGACTCAGGGCGCACTATGGCTACACCTTC.

This sequence joins TRBV2 and TRBJ2-3; TRBD2 agrees at 15 bases. This CDR3 is built from 16 residues. Germline assignment: CDR1 SNHLY and CDR2 FYNNEI. The V and J ends lost 6 bases and 3 bases, in that order; junction bases with no gene match: 4. This chain's CDR3 is CASSPGTSGRTDTQYF. The CDR3 DNA reads as TGTGCCAGCAGCCCCGGGACTAGCGGGAGGACAGATACGCAGTATTTT.